The 13 T cell receptor beta chains below come from one sample, sequenced in a study of cytomegalovirus exposure and HLA in healthy donors. The primer mix had 60 Vbeta and 13 Jbeta primers. Clones were sequenced by immunoSEQ multiplex PCR, and TCRdb holds only the in-frame ones, with some missing. Here the sample spans 130,000 to 150,000 clones, 82% being singletons. The sequenced sample consisted of PBMCs. Receptors originate from a male donor in good health and CMV-seronegative.

With respect to this clone: An end of the junction differs from the germline gene, which may be a read error. The V and J genes are TRBV7-9 and TRBJ2-1, with TRBD1 matching 7 bases. The length of the CDR3 is 14 residues. The germline V gene encodes CDR1 SEHNR and CDR2 FQNEAQ (reference sequence). Here the CDR3 DNA reads TGTTCCAGCCCCCCGGTGGGACAGAACAATGAGCAGTTCTTC. Its protein product is CSSPPVGQNNEQFF.

The rearrangement uses TRBV6-5 and TRBJ1-2; possibly TRBD1 for D (6 bases). Germline assignment: CDR1 MNHEY and CDR2 SVGAGI. V was cut by 6 bases and J by 6 bases, with 11 bases left in between. The CDR3 contains 12 residues. Here the CDR3 DNA reads TGTGCCAGCAGCCGGGGGGGGCATGGCTACACCTTC. Translating gives CASSRGGHGYTF.

The V and J genes are TRBV6-5 and TRBJ2-7; D perhaps matches TRBD2 (5 bases). The length of the CDR3 is 13 residues. Trimming stripped 3 bases from V and 7 bases from J, with 13 bases between. Germline V gene lookup returns CDR1 MNHEY and CDR2 SVGAGI. CDR3 DNA sequence: TGTGCCAGCAGTTATTATGGGCGGAGGGAGCAGTACTTC. Protein product: CASSYYGRREQYF.

CDR3 in DNA: TGTGCCAGTAGTATTCGCGGGACAGGGCGTGAGACCCAGTACTTC. Its translation: CASSIRGTGRETQYF. The rearrangement links TRBV19 to TRBJ2-5; 9 bases line up with TRBD1. V gave up 3 bases and J gave up 5 bases; unmatched junction bases: 7. The CDR3 runs 15 residues. Germline CDR1 and CDR2: LNHDA and SQIVND (reference sequence). Filled out from reference TRBV19 and TRBJ2-5, the complete variable domain reads DGGITQSPKYLFRKEGQNVTLSCEQNLNHDAMYWYRQDPGQGLRLIYYSQIVNDFQKGDIAEGYSVSREKKESFPLTVTSAQKNPTAFYLCASSIRGTGRETQYFGPGTRLLVL.

The chain carries TRBV5-1 and TRBJ1-2; 7 bases fit TRBD1. Germline CDR1 is SGHRS and CDR2 is YFSETQ. Trimming took 6 bases from V and 5 from J; bases not matched to a gene: 7. This CDR3 has 13 residues. CDR3 DNA: TGCGCCAGCAACAGGGGAGAAGGTTATGGCTACACCTTC. Translating gives CASNRGEGYGYTF.

V is TRBV5-1 and J is TRBJ1-2, with no clear D. The germline V and J ends were trimmed by 0 bases and 8 bases, with 11 bases remaining between them. The CDR3 runs 13 residues. Looked up from germline, CDR1 is SGHRS and CDR2 is YFSETQ. The CDR3, as DNA: TGCGCCAGCAGCTTGGAAGCAGGTGGAGGCTACACCTTC. Its translation is CASSLEAGGGYTF.

The rearrangement uses TRBV7-5 and TRBJ2-5; the table's D call, TRBD1, has no DNA check behind it. TRBV7-5 corresponds to a pseudogene. This CDR3 has 16 residues. The CDR3: CARSPTDRGLGETQYF. Written as DNA, the CDR3 is TGTGCCAGAAGCCCAACAGACAGGGGGCTAGGAGAGACCCAGTACTTC.

This rearrangement joins TRBV9 to TRBJ2-3; TRBD1 aligns across 9 bases. Germline V gene data show CDR1 as SGDLS and CDR2 as YYNGEE. Trimming cost V 3 bases and J 2 bases; bases outside gene matches: 4. This CDR3 spans 15 amino acids. CDR3 sequence reads: CASSEQGAFTDTQYF. For the CDR3, the DNA is TGTGCCAGCAGCGAACAGGGGGCGTTCACAGATACGCAGTATTTT.

The rearrangement joins TRBV5-6 to TRBJ2-7, with 9 bases lining up with TRBD1. The CDR3 is 15 amino acids. J was trimmed by 6 bases and V by 1 base; bases with no gene match: 8. Germline assignment: CDR1 SGHDT and CDR2 YYEEEE. The CDR3 is CASSLIRTGVGEQYF. DNA for the CDR3: TGTGCCAGCAGCTTGATACGGACAGGGGTGGGCGAGCAGTACTTC.

The J gene is TRBJ1-2, the V gene TRBV5-1; the D gene is possibly TRBD1 (6 bases). The CDR3 length is 14 residues. V was clipped by 2 bases and J by 6 bases, with 14 bases between them. Per germline, CDR1 SGHRS and CDR2 YFSETQ. DNA for the CDR3: TGCGCCAGCAGCTTAGAGGACAGCGGGAATGGCTACACCTTC. This codes for CASSLEDSGNGYTF.

The chain couples TRBV19 to TRBJ2-7; tentatively, D is TRBD1 (7 bases). Germline-derived CDR1 and CDR2 are LNHDA and SQIVND (reference sequence). The CDR3 is made up of 15 amino acids. The V end was cut by 6 bases, the J end by 4 bases, with 19 bases between. CDR3: CASSSNRGGLYEQYF. The CDR3 DNA sequence: TGTGCCAGTAGCTCCAACAGGGGCGGACTATACGAGCAGTACTTC.

The chain joins TRBV6-5 to TRBJ2-3; 12 bases map to TRBD2. Trimming removed 4 bases from V and 4 bases from J; junction bases left unmatched: 3. Germline V lookup: CDR1 MNHEY, CDR2 SVGAGI. The CDR3 runs 15 residues. The DNA for the CDR3 is TGTGCCAGCAGTTCACTAGCGGGGGGCCCAGATACGCAGTATTTT. Protein sequence: CASSSLAGGPDTQYF.

The chain uses TRBV27 and TRBJ2-2; D might be TRBD1 (5 bases). Trimming removed 5 bases at V and 1 base at J, with 8 bases between. Germline lookup yields CDR1 MNHEY and CDR2 SMNVEV (reference sequence). The CDR3 has 14 residues. The CDR3 DNA reads TGTGCCAGCAGTCGAACAGGGAACACCGGGGAGCTGTTTTTT. Translating it yields CASSRTGNTGELFF.